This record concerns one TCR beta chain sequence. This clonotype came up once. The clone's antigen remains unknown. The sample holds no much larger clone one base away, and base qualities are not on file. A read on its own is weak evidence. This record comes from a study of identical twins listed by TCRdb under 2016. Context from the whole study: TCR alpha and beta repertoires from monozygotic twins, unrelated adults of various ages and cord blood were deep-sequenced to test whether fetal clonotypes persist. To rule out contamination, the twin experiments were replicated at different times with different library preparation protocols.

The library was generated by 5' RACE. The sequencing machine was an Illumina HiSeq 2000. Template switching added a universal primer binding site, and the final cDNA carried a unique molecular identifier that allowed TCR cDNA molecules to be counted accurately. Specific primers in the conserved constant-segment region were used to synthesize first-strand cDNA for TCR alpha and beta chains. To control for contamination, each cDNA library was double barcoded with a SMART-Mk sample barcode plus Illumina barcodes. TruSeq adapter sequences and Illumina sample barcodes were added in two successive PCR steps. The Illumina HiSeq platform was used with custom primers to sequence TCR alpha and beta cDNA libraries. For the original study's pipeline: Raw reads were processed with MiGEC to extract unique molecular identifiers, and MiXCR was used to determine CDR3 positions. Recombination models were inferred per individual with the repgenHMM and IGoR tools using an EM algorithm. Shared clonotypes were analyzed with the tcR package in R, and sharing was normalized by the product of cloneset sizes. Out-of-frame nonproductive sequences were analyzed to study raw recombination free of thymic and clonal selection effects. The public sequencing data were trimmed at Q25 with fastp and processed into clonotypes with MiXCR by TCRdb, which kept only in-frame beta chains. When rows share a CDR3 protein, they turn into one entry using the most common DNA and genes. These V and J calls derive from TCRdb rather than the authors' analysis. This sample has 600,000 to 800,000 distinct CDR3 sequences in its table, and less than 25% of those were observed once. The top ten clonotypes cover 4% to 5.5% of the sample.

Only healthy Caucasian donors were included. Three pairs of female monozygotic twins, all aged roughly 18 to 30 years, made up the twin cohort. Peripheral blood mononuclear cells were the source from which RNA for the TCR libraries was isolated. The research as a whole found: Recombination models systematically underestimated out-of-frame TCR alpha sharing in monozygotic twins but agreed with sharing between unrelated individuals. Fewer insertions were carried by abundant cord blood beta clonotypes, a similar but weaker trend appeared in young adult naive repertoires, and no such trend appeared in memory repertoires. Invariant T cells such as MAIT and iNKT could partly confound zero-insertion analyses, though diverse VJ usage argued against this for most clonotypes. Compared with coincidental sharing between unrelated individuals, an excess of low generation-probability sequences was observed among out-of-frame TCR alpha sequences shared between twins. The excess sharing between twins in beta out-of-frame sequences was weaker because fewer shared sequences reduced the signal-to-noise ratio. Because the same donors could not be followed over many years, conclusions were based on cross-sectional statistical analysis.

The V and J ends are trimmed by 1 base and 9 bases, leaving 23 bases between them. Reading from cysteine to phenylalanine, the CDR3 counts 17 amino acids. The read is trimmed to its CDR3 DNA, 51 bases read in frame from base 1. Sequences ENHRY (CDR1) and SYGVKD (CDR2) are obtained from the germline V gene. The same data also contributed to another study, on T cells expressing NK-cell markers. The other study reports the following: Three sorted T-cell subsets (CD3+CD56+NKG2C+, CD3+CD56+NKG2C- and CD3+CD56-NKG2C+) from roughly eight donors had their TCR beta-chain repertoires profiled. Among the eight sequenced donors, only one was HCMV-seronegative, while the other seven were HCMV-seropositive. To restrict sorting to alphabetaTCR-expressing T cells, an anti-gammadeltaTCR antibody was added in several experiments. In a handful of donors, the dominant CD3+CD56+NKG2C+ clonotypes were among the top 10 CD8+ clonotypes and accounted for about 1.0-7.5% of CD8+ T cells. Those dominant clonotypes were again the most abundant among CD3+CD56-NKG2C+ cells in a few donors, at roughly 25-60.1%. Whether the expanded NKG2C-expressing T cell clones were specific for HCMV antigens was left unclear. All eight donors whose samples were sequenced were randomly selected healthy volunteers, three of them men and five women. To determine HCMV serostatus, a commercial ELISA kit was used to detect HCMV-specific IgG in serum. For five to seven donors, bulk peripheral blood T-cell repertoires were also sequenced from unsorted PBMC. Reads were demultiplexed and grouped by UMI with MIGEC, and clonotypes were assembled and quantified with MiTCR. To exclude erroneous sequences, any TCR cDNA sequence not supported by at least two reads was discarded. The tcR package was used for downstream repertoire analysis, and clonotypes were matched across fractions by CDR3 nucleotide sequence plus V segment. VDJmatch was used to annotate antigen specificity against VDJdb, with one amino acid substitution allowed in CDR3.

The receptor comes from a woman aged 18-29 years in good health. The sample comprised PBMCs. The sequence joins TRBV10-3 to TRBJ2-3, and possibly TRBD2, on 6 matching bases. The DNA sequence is TGTGCCATCAGTGAGTTCCAAGTTCAGGAGCGGGCTGCAACGCAGTATTTT. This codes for CAISEFQVQERAATQYF.